The entry below describes one T cell receptor (beta chain). The sample originates from a study of Ad26.COV2.S vaccination and SARS-CoV-2 variants. The table came from immunoSEQ multiplex PCR; TCRdb's copy has only in-frame clones and leaves some out. In the table there are about 680,000 clones, 89% of which are singletons. Deletions cut 7 bases from V and 3 bases from J, with 16 bases between. CDR3 length equals 14 residues. Germline V lookup: CDR1 MNHNY, CDR2 SVGAGI (reference sequence). As to treatment: some 20 received Ad26.COV2.S at low or high dose, single or two shots; about 5 received placebo; per-sample allocation not given. At day 63 after the first vaccine or placebo injection, samples were drawn.

The TCR comes from a person between 18 and 60 years old who received the Ad26.COV2.S COVID-19 vaccine or a placebo. Sequenced material: peripheral blood, taken in a trial of Ad26.COV2.S vaccine versus placebo. The chain links TRBV6-6 to TRBJ2-7, with D possibly TRBD1 on 6 matching bases. The CDR3 loop reads CASTAGAPGYEQYF. The CDR3 DNA follows: TGTGCCAGCACTGCAGGGGCCCCCGGCTACGAGCAGTACTTC.